This entry lists 2 T cell receptor beta chains sequenced from one sample in a study of OX40 agonist ivuxolimab in advanced cancers. Clones were sequenced by immunoSEQ multiplex PCR, and TCRdb holds only the in-frame ones, with some missing. The sample has 66,000 or so clones, approximately 82% seen once. The source material was CD4+ or CD8+ T cells sorted from blood, sampled in a trial of the OX40 agonist ivuxolimab. These receptors all stem from an adult with an advanced solid tumor such as melanoma, head and neck, liver or kidney cancer.

This chain connects TRBV5-1 to TRBJ1-2, with TRBD1 as a possible D gene (5 bases). CDR1 and CDR2 (germline): SGHRS, YFSETQ. V shed 4 bases and J shed 4 bases, with 17 bases lying between them. This CDR3 spans 15 amino acids. In DNA, the CDR3 is TGCGCCAGCAGCAAACAGGTCCCTGCAGTCTATGGCTACACCTTC. Translated, it gives CASSKQVPAVYGYTF. The whole variable domain, remainder taken from reference TRBV5-1 and TRBJ1-2, is KAGVTQTPRYLIKTRGQQVTLSCSPISGHRSVSWYQQTPGQGLQFLFEYFSETQRNKGNFPGRFSGRQFSNSRSEMNVSTLELGDSALYLCASSKQVPAVYGYTFGSGTRLTVV.

V gene TRBV5-1 combines with J gene TRBJ2-5; 9 bases are shared with TRBD2. CDR1 is SGHRS and CDR2 is YFSETQ in the germline V gene. This CDR3 has 14 amino acids. Trimming removed 7 bases from V and 2 bases from J; junction bases left unmatched: 6. Here the CDR3 DNA reads TGCGCCAGCTCCACTAGCGGGCAACAAGAGACCCAGTACTTC. It translates to CASSTSGQQETQYF.